These 25 T cell receptor beta chains came from one sample sequenced in a study of T cell changes during pregnancy in multiple sclerosis (dated by TCRdb to between 2018 and 2021). Libraries came from the immunoSEQ multiplex PCR assay. Here the immuneACCESS table is served through TCRdb, limited to in-frame sequences with V and J called. Missing clones are a known gap in these copies; in checked studies unresolved V genes cover under half, and the rest lacks a known reason. The sample table lists 80,000 to 95,000 clones, approximately 92% of them with a count of one. The ten largest clones take up 1.4% of the sample. Sequences were derived from peripheral blood, sampled in the third trimester of pregnancy. Receptor source: a female donor in good health, enrolled as a control in a pregnancy study.

The rearrangement uses TRBV7-9 and TRBJ2-5, with 10 bases fitting TRBD1. This CDR3 has 14 residues. CDR1 is SEHNR, CDR2 FQNEAQ, per germline (reference sequence). With V trimmed by 6 bases and J by 4 bases, 5 bases remained unmatched. CDR3 nucleotide sequence: TGTGCCAGCAGTAAGACAGGGGGCGGAGAGACCCAGTACTTC. Encoded protein: CASSKTGGGETQYF.

The chain uses TRBV6-1 and TRBJ2-3, with 7 nucleotides matching TRBD2. V lost 7 bases, J lost 4 bases, and 11 bases stayed unmatched. Per germline, CDR1 MNHNS and CDR2 SASEGT. This CDR3 has 15 residues. CDR3 bases: TGTGCCAGCACTGAGAAAGCGGGAAGCCCAGATACGCAGTATTTT. Translated: CASTEKAGSPDTQYF.

The CDR3 spells CASSRTSGRPDTGELFF. CDR3 bases: TGTGCCAGCAGCCGGACTAGCGGGAGACCCGACACCGGGGAGCTGTTTTTT. This chain uses TRBV28 with TRBJ2-2; 13 positions agree with TRBD2. Germline CDR1 is MDHEN and CDR2 is SYDVKM. V was clipped by 6 bases and J by 3 bases; unmatched bases: 7. This CDR3 has 17 amino acids.

V gene TRBV7-9 combines with J gene TRBJ2-7, with D unclear. The V and J ends lost 4 bases and 2 bases respectively, with 3 bases between them. The CDR3 is 11 amino acids. In germline, CDR1 is SEHNR, CDR2 FQNEAQ (reference sequence). The CDR3 loop is CASSSAYEQYF. CDR3 nucleotide sequence: TGTGCCAGCAGCTCTGCCTACGAGCAGTACTTC.

V and J are TRBV28 and TRBJ1-4; D is uncertain. Deletions cut 10 bases from V and 10 bases from J, with 13 bases between. Germline V gene data show CDR1 as MDHEN and CDR2 as SYDVKM. This CDR3 is 11 amino acids long. Here the CDR3 DNA reads TGTGCCACCTGGAGCCACCCAAAACTGTTTTTT. Translating it yields CATWSHPKLFF.

The genes are TRBV19 and TRBJ2-7; tentative D call: TRBD1 (6 bases). The CDR3 is made up of 13 amino acids. The V gene's germline CDR1 is LNHDA and CDR2 SQIVND (reference sequence). Trimming shortened V by 5 bases and J by 2 bases, and 10 bases separated the two germline ends. CDR3 protein: CASSFGQTYEQYF. CDR3 DNA sequence: TGTGCCAGTAGTTTTGGACAGACCTACGAGCAGTACTTC.

This clone was picked up one time. The genes are TRBV19 and TRBJ1-5, with a tentative D call TRBD1 (5 bases). Trimming left V 8 bases short and J 3 bases short, with 11 bases between. The CDR3 is 13 residues long. CDR1 is LNHDA, CDR2 SQIVND, per germline (reference sequence). CDR3 nucleotide sequence: TGTGCCAGTGCACAGGATAACAATCAGCCCCAGCATTTT. Its translation: CASAQDNNQPQHF.

The V gene is TRBV27, the J gene TRBJ2-5; D perhaps matches TRBD1 (5 bases). CDR3 length equals 13 residues. Germline assignment: CDR1 MNHEY and CDR2 SMNVEV (reference sequence). V was cut by 3 bases and J by 5 bases, with 10 bases left in between. Written as DNA, the CDR3 is TGTGCCAGCAGTTTTAGGGGCTCGGAGACCCAGTACTTC. It translates to CASSFRGSETQYF.

V and J are TRBV9 and TRBJ1-2, with TRBD1 matching 8 bases. Unmatched junction bases numbered 10, after V lost 4 bases and J lost 8 bases. The V gene's germline CDR1 is SGDLS and CDR2 YYNGEE. This CDR3 region has 14 residues. The CDR3 loop is CASSPRDRSRGYTF. CDR3 DNA sequence: TGTGCCAGCAGCCCCCGGGACAGGTCGCGGGGCTACACCTTC.

This chain joins TRBV4-1 and TRBJ1-5; D is unclear. The CDR3 has 19 residues. Germline V gene lookup returns CDR1 MGHRA and CDR2 YSYEKL. Between the trimmed V and J ends, which lost 2 bases and 2 bases, there was a span of 22 bases. CDR3 sequence: CASSQILMVEGFGNQPQHF. CDR3 DNA sequence: TGCGCCAGCAGCCAAATTCTTATGGTCGAGGGATTTGGCAATCAGCCCCAGCATTTT.

Here the CDR3 reads CSVTSGKEQYF. CDR3 sequence (DNA): TGCAGCGTTACTAGCGGGAAGGAGCAGTACTTC. The chain uses TRBV29-1 and TRBJ2-5; 10 bases are a match to TRBD2. The CDR3 covers 11 residues. CDR1 and CDR2 from the germline V gene are SQVTM and ANQGSEA. Trimming removed 5 bases from V and 11 bases from J; junction bases left unmatched: 5.

The rearrangement links TRBV5-4 to TRBJ1-5; D not certain. CDR3 length: 15 amino acids. The V gene lost 0 bases and the J gene lost 0 bases, with 7 bases spanning the gap. Per the germline V gene, CDR1 is SGHNT and CDR2 is YYREEE (reference sequence). Here the CDR3 DNA reads TGTGCCAGCAGCTTGGATAGAGGTAGCAATCAGCCCCAGCATTTT. As protein: CASSLDRGSNQPQHF. The full variable domain, completed using reference TRBV5-4 and TRBJ1-5, is ETGVTQSPTHLIKTRGQQVTLRCSSQSGHNTVSWYQQALGQGPQFIFQYYREEENGRGNFPPRFSGLQFPNYSSELNVNALELDDSALYLCASSLDRGSNQPQHFGDGTRLSIL.

CDR3 bases: TGTGCCAGCAGCCGCGGAGGGGGCAACGAGCAGTACTTC. Encoded protein: CASSRGGGNEQYF. This chain links TRBV5-4 with TRBJ2-7, with a tentative D call TRBD1 (7 bases). The CDR3 totals 13 residues. Germline CDR1 and CDR2: SGHNT and YYREEE (reference sequence). V lost 4 bases and J 5 bases, leaving 13 bases between the germline ends.

The rearrangement uses TRBV12-5 and TRBJ2-1, with D possibly matching TRBD1 (6 bases). This CDR3 region has 17 residues. In germline, CDR1 is LGHNT, CDR2 FRNRAP. The V end was cut by 7 bases, the J end by 0 bases, with 19 bases between. Here the CDR3 reads CASAYSWGQSSYNEQFF. CDR3 bases: TGTGCTAGTGCCTACTCCTGGGGACAAAGCTCCTACAATGAGCAGTTCTTC.

This chain uses TRBV9 with TRBJ2-7; D possibly corresponds to TRBD1 (6 bases). The CDR3 covers 16 residues. In germline, CDR1 is SGDLS, CDR2 YYNGEE. V shed 0 bases and J shed 5 bases, with 18 bases lying between them. CDR3 residues: CASSVATGMMVHEQYF. The CDR3 DNA follows: TGTGCCAGCAGCGTAGCTACAGGGATGATGGTCCACGAGCAGTACTTC. Complete variable domain (other parts from reference TRBV9 and TRBJ2-7): DSGVTQTPKHLITATGQRVTLRCSPRSGDLSVYWYQQSLDQGLQFLIQYYNGEERAKGNILERFSAQQFPDLHSELNLSSLELGDSALYFCASSVATGMMVHEQYFGPGTRLTVT.

The rearrangement joins TRBV10-3 to TRBJ1-2; no firm D call. The germline gives CDR1 ENHRY, CDR2 SYGVKD. V was shortened by 3 bases and J by 7 bases, with 12 bases between the two germline ends. This CDR3 has 13 residues. CDR3 nucleotide sequence: TGTGCCATCAGTGATCAGGCGTTGGGTGGCTACACCTTC. Its translation: CAISDQALGGYTF.

This clone occurred once. The chain joins TRBV1 to TRBJ2-5; the table's D call, TRBD2, was not checked against the DNA. TRBV1 is classified as a pseudogene. The CDR3 extends over 14 amino acids. The CDR3 reads CKAIAGRSQETQYF. The CDR3 DNA follows: TGCAAGGCGATAGCGGGAAGGTCACAAGAGACCCAGTACTTC.

The chain combines TRBV11-2 with TRBJ2-6, with D perhaps matching TRBD1 (5 bases). The CDR3 sequence is 16 residues long. The germline V and J ends were trimmed by 1 base and 1 base, with 8 bases remaining between them. Germline V CDR1 and CDR2: SGHAT, FQNNGV. The CDR3 DNA is TGTGCCAGCAGCTTAGGGCCAGGGTCTGGGGCCAACGTCCTGACTTTC. Translating gives CASSLGPGSGANVLTF.

This chain uses TRBV4-1 with TRBJ2-1, with D possibly being TRBD1 (5 bases). Trimming removed 1 base from V and 7 bases from J, with 11 bases in between. Germline CDR1 MGHRA, CDR2 YSYEKL. This CDR3 has 14 residues. The CDR3 DNA follows: TGCGCCAGCAGCCAAGTCGCGACAGAAAATGAGCAGTTCTTC. This codes for CASSQVATENEQFF.

The chain is built from TRBV5-1 and TRBJ2-3; 8 bases are shared with TRBD2. This CDR3 comprises 18 residues. CDR1 SGHRS and CDR2 YFSETQ come from the germline V gene. Losses at the gene ends were 0 bases for V and 3 bases for J; bases not matched to a gene: 12. The CDR3 loop is CASSLGSGGTTLTDTQYF. Here the CDR3 DNA reads TGCGCCAGCAGCTTGGGGAGCGGGGGTACCACCCTGACAGATACGCAGTATTTT. Full variable domain (remainder filled in from reference TRBV5-1 and TRBJ2-3): KAGVTQTPRYLIKTRGQQVTLSCSPISGHRSVSWYQQTPGQGLQFLFEYFSETQRNKGNFPGRFSGRQFSNSRSEMNVSTLELGDSALYLCASSLGSGGTTLTDTQYFGPGTRLTVL.

The rearrangement links TRBV28 to TRBJ1-5; 8 nucleotides match TRBD1. The CDR3 runs 16 residues. V lost 3 bases and J lost 2; bases outside the gene matches: 6. Germline V gene lookup returns CDR1 MDHEN and CDR2 SYDVKM. The CDR3 DNA is TGTGCCAGCAGTTTTTCGGGACAGGTGGGCAATCAGCCCCAGCATTTT. Protein sequence: CASSFSGQVGNQPQHF.

V is TRBV6-6 and J is TRBJ1-5; D unresolved. Germline-derived CDR1 and CDR2 are MNHNY and SVGAGI (reference sequence). This CDR3 comprises 12 residues. V dropped 6 bases and J dropped 5 bases, with 8 bases sitting between them. CDR3 protein: CASSTQDQPQHF. The DNA for the CDR3 is TGTGCCAGCAGCACTCAGGATCAGCCCCAGCATTTT.

The chain has TRBV18 and TRBJ2-1; D call uncertain. Germline lookup yields CDR1 KGHSH and CDR2 LQKENI. V was trimmed by 6 bases and J by 0 bases, leaving 12 bases between them. This CDR3 has 15 amino acids. In DNA form, the CDR3 reads TGTGCCAGCTCGACTTCTCGCGACTCCTACAATGAGCAGTTCTTC. This gives the protein CASSTSRDSYNEQFF.

This sequence joins TRBV28 and TRBJ2-2; TRBD1 aligns across 7 bases. The V and J ends lost 11 bases and 0 bases, in that order; junction bases with no gene match: 0. This CDR3 is 12 amino acids long. Germline CDR1 and CDR2: MDHEN and SYDVKM. The CDR3 nucleotides are TGTGCCGGACAGGCGAACACCGGGGAGCTGTTTTTT. This gives the protein CAGQANTGELFF.

The chain employs TRBV2 and TRBJ1-3; 9 bases agree with TRBD1. Germline CDR1 SNHLY, CDR2 FYNNEI. This CDR3 region has 15 residues. With V trimmed by 6 bases and J by 5 bases, 8 bases remained unmatched. DNA for the CDR3: TGTGCCAGCAGGAGCCCGGGACAGGGACGAAACACCATATATTTT. Its translation is CASRSPGQGRNTIYF.